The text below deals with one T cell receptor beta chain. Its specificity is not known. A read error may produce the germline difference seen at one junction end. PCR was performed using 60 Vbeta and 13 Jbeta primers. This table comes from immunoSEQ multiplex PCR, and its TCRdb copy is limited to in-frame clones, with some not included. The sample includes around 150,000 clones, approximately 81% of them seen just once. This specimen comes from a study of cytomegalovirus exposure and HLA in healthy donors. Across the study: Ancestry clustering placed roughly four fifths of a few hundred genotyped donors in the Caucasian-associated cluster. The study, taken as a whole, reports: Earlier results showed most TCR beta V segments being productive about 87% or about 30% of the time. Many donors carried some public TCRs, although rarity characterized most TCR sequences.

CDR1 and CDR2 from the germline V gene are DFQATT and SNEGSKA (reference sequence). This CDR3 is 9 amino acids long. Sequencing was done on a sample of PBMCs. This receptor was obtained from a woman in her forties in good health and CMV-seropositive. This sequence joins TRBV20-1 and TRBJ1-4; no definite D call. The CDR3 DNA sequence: TGCAGGAGACGGGGAAAAACTGTTTTT. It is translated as CRRRGKTVF.